This T cell receptor beta chain came from a study of blood T cell repertoires in COVID-19. About the research overall: Acute and convalescent COVID-19 specimens originated in the United States, Italy and Spain.

Germline CDR1 reads ENHRY; CDR2 reads SYGVKD. This CDR3 has 16 amino acids. The ends were cut back, 2 bases at V and 0 bases at J, with 11 bases in the middle. Participants came from some 23 US areas, aged about 18 to 100 years. Researchers sorted participants into cohorts using their self-reported clinical history. Original processing notes: Amplification of reference gene primers was used by the study to estimate nucleated cell counts. Here immunoSEQ multiplex PCR was the method, and the copy in TCRdb shows in-frame clones only, minus some. The DNA gave D and trimming, while V, J and clone size come from that table. The sample lists roughly 130,000 clones; approximately 86% were seen once. This clone was seen more than once but under ten times.

Sequencing used PBMCs or T cells enriched from blood (not recorded which). The rearrangement links TRBV10-3 to TRBJ2-4; D might be TRBD1 (5 bases). This receptor was identified in a woman aged 45-59 years who had recovered from COVID-19. CDR3: CAISEGAPLAKNIQYF. The CDR3 coding sequence is TGTGCCATCAGTGAGGGGGCACCACTAGCCAAAAACATTCAGTACTTC.